This passage covers 5 T cell receptor beta chains from one sample sequenced in a study of shared clonotypes between healthy human individuals. Only in-frame clones appear in the TCRdb table, and some are missing; sequencing was by immunoSEQ multiplex PCR. The table lists about 480,000 clones, 60% to 80% of them singletons. Source material: PBMCs. The receptors here all came from a woman in her forties in good health. Some clones in this sample may be carry-over from other donors' samples.

This sequence joins TRBV19 and TRBJ2-3, with a possible D match to TRBD2 (5 bases). Germline loops: CDR1 LNHDA, CDR2 SQIVND (reference sequence). V was cut by 7 bases and J by 4 bases, with 21 bases left in between. This CDR3 is built from 16 residues. The CDR3 bases are TGTGCCAGTACCCCCCTACGGGGTGGAAGCCCAGATACGCAGTATTTT. Its protein is CASTPLRGGSPDTQYF.

This chain uses TRBV19 with TRBJ2-3; weak D call: TRBD2 (5 bases). The V end was cut by 8 bases, the J end by 5 bases, with 11 bases between. Germline V CDR1 and CDR2: LNHDA, SQIVND (reference sequence). The CDR3 totals 12 residues. This CDR3 reads CASRSGRDTQYF. The CDR3 DNA is TGTGCCAGTCGATCGGGGAGAGATACGCAGTATTTT.

This clone appeared a single time. This chain uses TRBV5-6 with TRBJ2-5; D gene ambiguous. Trimming shortened V by 2 bases and J by 4 bases, and 15 bases separated the two germline ends. The germline V gene encodes CDR1 SGHDT and CDR2 YYEEEE. This CDR3 is 15 amino acids long. CDR3 in DNA: TGTGCCAGCAGCTTAACATCGTTGGGCGGAGAGACCCAGTACTTC. Translating it yields CASSLTSLGGETQYF.

A word on this clone: Other DNA variants within this sample encode the same CDR3. The J gene is TRBJ1-1, the V gene TRBV29-1; the D gene is possibly TRBD1 (5 bases). The CDR3 runs 15 residues. Deletions cut 5 bases from V and 0 bases from J, with 16 bases between. Germline V gives CDR1 SQVTM, CDR2 ANQGSEA. The CDR3 loop reads CSVRAGWGMNTEAFF. CDR3 DNA: TGCAGCGTTAGGGCGGGGTGGGGCATGAACACTGAAGCTTTCTTT. Combining the CDR3 with reference TRBV29-1 and TRBJ1-1 gives the whole variable domain SAVISQKPSRDICQRGTSLTIQCQVDSQVTMMFWYRQQPGQSLTLIATANQGSEATYESGFVIDKFPISRPNLTFSTLTVSNMSPEDSSIYLCSVRAGWGMNTEAFFGQGTRLTVV.

V is TRBV28 and J is TRBJ1-3, with no clear D. Germline V CDR1 and CDR2: MDHEN, SYDVKM. V was trimmed by 3 bases and J by 0 bases, leaving 9 bases between them. This CDR3 is 15 amino acids long. In DNA form, the CDR3 reads TGTGCCAGCAGTTTTAGGCTACTCTCTGGAAACACCATATATTTT. Its translation: CASSFRLLSGNTIYF. The full variable domain, in which reference TRBV28 and TRBJ1-3 provide the parts outside the CDR3, is DVKVTQSSRYLVKRTGEKVFLECVQDMDHENMFWYRQDPGLGLRLIYFSYDVKMKEKGDIPEGYSVSREKKERFSLILESASTNQTSMYLCASSFRLLSGNTIYFGEGSWLTVV.